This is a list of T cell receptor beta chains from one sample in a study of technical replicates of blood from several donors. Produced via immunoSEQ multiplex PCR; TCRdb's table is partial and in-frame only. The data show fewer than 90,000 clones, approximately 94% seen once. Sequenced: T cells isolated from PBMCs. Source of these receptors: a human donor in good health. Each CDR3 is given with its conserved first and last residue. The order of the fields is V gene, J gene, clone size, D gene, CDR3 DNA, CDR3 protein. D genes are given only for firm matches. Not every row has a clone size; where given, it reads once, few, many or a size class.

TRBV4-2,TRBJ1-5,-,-,TGTGCCAGCAGCCAAGGGTCCGCTAGCCAGCCCCAGCATTTT,CASSQGSASQPQHF
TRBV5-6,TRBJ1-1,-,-,TGTGCCAGCAGCGAATGGTTGGAGAGGAACACTGAAGCTTTCTTT,CASSEWLERNTEAFF
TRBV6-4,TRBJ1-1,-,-,TGTGCCAGCAGTGACAGGAGAGGGAACACTGAAGCTTTCTTT,CASSDRRGNTEAFF
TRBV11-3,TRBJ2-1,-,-,TGTGCCAGCAGCTCCAGGGGTGCCTACAATGAGCAGTTCTTC,CASSSRGAYNEQFF
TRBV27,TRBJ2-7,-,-,TGTGCCAGCAGTTTAATTGCGCCTTACGAGCAGTACTTC,CASSLIAPYEQYF
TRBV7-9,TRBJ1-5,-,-,TGTGCCAGCAGCCTCGGACTTTCCCCTTGGCCCCAGCATTTT,CASSLGLSPWPQHF
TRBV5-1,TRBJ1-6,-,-,TGCGCCAGCAGCTTGCAAGGCGCGGATTCACCCCTCCACTTT,CASSLQGADSPLHF
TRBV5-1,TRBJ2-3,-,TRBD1,TGCGCCAGCAGTGTCCAGGGGGAGAGAGATACGCAGTATTTT,CASSVQGERDTQYF
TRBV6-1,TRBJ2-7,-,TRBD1,TGTGCCAGCAGTGAAGGGCGGACAGGGGGCAACGAGCAGTACTTC,CASSEGRTGGNEQYF
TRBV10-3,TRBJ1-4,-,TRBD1,TGTGCCATCAAGGGACAGGGTCCTAATGAAAAACTGTTTTTT,CAIKGQGPNEKLFF
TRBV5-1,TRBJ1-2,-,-,TGCGCCAGCAGCTTGGAATGGGGGGACTATGGCTACACCTTC,CASSLEWGDYGYTF
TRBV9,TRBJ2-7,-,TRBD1,TGTGCCAGCAGCGTAGCAGGGGGCGACTACGAGCAGTACTTC,CASSVAGGDYEQYF
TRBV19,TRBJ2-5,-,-,TGTGCCAGTAGTATACAGGGAAAAGGAGAGACCCAGTACTTC,CASSIQGKGETQYF
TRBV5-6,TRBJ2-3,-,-,TGTGCCAGCAGCTTGCTACTGCGGCCCACAGATACGCAGTATTTT,CASSLLLRPTDTQYF
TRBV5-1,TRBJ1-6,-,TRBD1,TGCGCCAGCAGCTTGGGGACAGGGGGAAATTCACCCCTCCACTTT,CASSLGTGGNSPLHF
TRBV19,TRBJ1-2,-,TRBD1,TGTGCCAGTTCTCCGGGACAGGACTATGGCTACACCTTC,CASSPGQDYGYTF
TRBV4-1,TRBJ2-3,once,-,TGCGCCAGCAGTCCGCTGAGCCCAGATACGCAGTATTTT,CASSPLSPDTQYF